Each of the 18 T cell receptor beta chains below was sequenced from the same sample in a study of shared clonotypes between healthy human individuals (dated by TCRdb to 2019 to 2021). Library prep was done by the immunoSEQ multiplex PCR assay. This is the immuneACCESS table as TCRdb keeps it, with only in-frame sequences that have V and J called. A part of the clones is gone; compared with another copy, unresolved V genes explain less than half, and the rest is unexplained. The sample table lists some 2.1 million clones, 85% to 95% of them with a count of one. 0.13% of the sample is held by the ten biggest clonotypes. The sequenced sample was naive CD4+ T cells sorted from blood. The cell subset or site label, read with the paper, signifies: CD45RA+ positively selected. Receptors originate from a man aged 18 to 35 in good health.

The genes are TRBV6-5 and TRBJ2-7, with a tentative D call TRBD1 (5 bases). The CDR3 totals 12 residues. V lost 9 bases, J lost 4 bases, and 13 bases lay in between. Germline V gives CDR1 MNHEY, CDR2 SVGAGI. Written as DNA, the CDR3 is TGTGCCAGTAGCCAGGGTCGATACGAGCAGTACTTC. Its translation: CASSQGRYEQYF.

V usage is TRBV11-2 and J usage is TRBJ1-5; D not resolved. Per germline, CDR1 SGHAT and CDR2 FQNNGV. V was clipped by 2 bases and J by 3 bases, with 11 bases between them. The CDR3 covers 15 residues. The CDR3 here is CASSLNGGANQPQHF. DNA for the CDR3: TGTGCCAGCAGCTTAAATGGCGGTGCCAATCAGCCCCAGCATTTT.

The V and J genes are TRBV4-1 and TRBJ2-7; 7 nucleotides match TRBD2. V shed 1 base, J shed 3 bases, and the junction held 6 bases outside the gene matches. From germline, CDR1 is MGHRA and CDR2 YSYEKL. This CDR3 contains 15 residues. The chain's CDR3 is CASSQVSGEIYEQYF. CDR3 nucleotides: TGCGCCAGCAGCCAAGTAAGCGGGGAGATCTACGAGCAGTACTTC.

The chain carries TRBV5-4 and TRBJ2-7; 8 nucleotides line up with TRBD2. In germline, CDR1 is SGHNT, CDR2 YYREEE (reference sequence). The V segment lost 4 bases and the J segment 4 bases; nucleotides outside the gene matches: 7. This CDR3 contains 14 residues. CDR3 protein: CASSPSGGMYEQYF. CDR3 sequence (DNA): TGTGCCAGCAGCCCCAGCGGGGGTATGTACGAGCAGTACTTC.

The chain employs TRBV27 and TRBJ1-1; tentative D call: TRBD1 (5 bases). The CDR3 contains 15 residues. V was shortened by 3 bases and J by 8 bases, with 19 bases between the two germline ends. In germline, CDR1 is MNHEY, CDR2 SMNVEV (reference sequence). The CDR3, as DNA: TGTGCCAGCAGTTTCAGGGTGACTGAGGGGACGGAAGCTTTCTTT. Its protein product is CASSFRVTEGTEAFF.

This sequence joins TRBV11-3 and TRBJ2-2; D gene ambiguous. This CDR3 contains 14 residues. Trimming left V 6 bases short and J 6 bases short, with 14 bases between. CDR1 is SGHNT and CDR2 is YENEEA in the germline V gene. CDR3: CASSPGFESGELFF. In nucleotides, the CDR3 is TGTGCCAGCAGTCCCGGGTTTGAGTCCGGGGAGCTGTTTTTT.

The chain's CDR3 is CASSPLSPPGGEAFF. The CDR3 DNA sequence: TGTGCCAGCTCACCTCTTTCCCCCCCCGGAGGTGAAGCTTTCTTT. This chain uses TRBV18 with TRBJ1-1; D not certain. The germline V gene has CDR1 KGHSH and CDR2 LQKENI. This CDR3 contains 15 residues. V dropped 3 bases and J dropped 7 bases, with 18 bases sitting between them.

This chain joins TRBV9 and TRBJ2-7; 7 bases agree with TRBD1. This CDR3 has 15 amino acids. Trimming at V came to 4 bases and at J to 9 bases, leaving 16 bases not matched to a gene. Germline V gene lookup returns CDR1 SGDLS and CDR2 YYNGEE. CDR3 amino acids: CASSLTGTAVTGQYF. In DNA, the CDR3 is TGTGCCAGCAGCCTAACCGGGACAGCGGTTACTGGGCAGTACTTC.

This chain connects TRBV6-5 to TRBJ2-7; D uncertain. V lost 5 bases to trimming and J lost 0 bases, with 8 bases between them. Germline values: CDR1 MNHEY, CDR2 SVGAGI. This CDR3 is built from 13 residues. The CDR3 here is CASSNPGSYEQYF. The CDR3 bases are TGTGCCAGCAGTAACCCCGGCTCCTACGAGCAGTACTTC.

This chain uses TRBV7-2 with TRBJ1-2; the D is unclear. V lost 5 bases to trimming and J lost 0 bases, with 16 bases between them. Germline V gene sequence: CDR1 SGHTA, CDR2 FQGNSA. CDR3 size: 16 residues. The CDR3: CASSRGALPTNYGYTF. In DNA form, the CDR3 reads TGTGCCAGCAGCCGAGGAGCTCTACCCACTAACTATGGCTACACCTTC.

The chain employs TRBV7-9 and TRBJ2-1; 9 bases agree with TRBD1. The V segment lost 1 base and the J segment 6 bases; nucleotides outside the gene matches: 4. Per the germline V gene, CDR1 is SEHNR and CDR2 is FQNEAQ (reference sequence). The CDR3 covers 15 residues. CDR3 protein: CASSLETGGSNEQFF. The CDR3, as DNA: TGTGCCAGCAGCTTAGAGACAGGGGGAAGCAATGAGCAGTTCTTC.

In its sample, this clone was seen once. The V call is TRBV27, the J call TRBJ2-7; either TRBD1 or TRBD2 may supply D (7 bases each). Trimming took off 2 bases at V and 1 base at J, with 12 bases between the two ends. CDR1 and CDR2 from the germline V gene are MNHEY and SMNVEV (reference sequence). This CDR3 comprises 15 residues. In nucleotides, the CDR3 is TGTGCCAGCAGTTTAGGCAGGGGGGGTTCCTACGAGCAGTACTTC. This gives the protein CASSLGRGGSYEQYF.

This clone came up a few times. In the same sample, other DNA sequences code for this CDR3. The rearrangement links TRBV14 to TRBJ1-1, with D hard to call. The CDR3 is made up of 13 amino acids. In germline, CDR1 is SGHDN, CDR2 FVKESK. Trimming removed 1 base at V and 4 bases at J, with 7 bases between. The CDR3 DNA is TGTGCCAGCAGCCAAGCTCCGGGCACTGAAGCTTTCTTT. As protein: CASSQAPGTEAFF.

The V call is TRBV6-5, the J call TRBJ2-7, with D unclear. V shed 2 bases and J shed 0 bases, with 8 bases lying between them. Germline loops: CDR1 MNHEY, CDR2 SVGAGI. The CDR3 covers 14 residues. The CDR3 DNA sequence: TGTGCCAGCAGTTACCAAGGCTACTCCTACGAGCAGTACTTC. It encodes CASSYQGYSYEQYF.

CDR3 residues: CSVGKGYTDTQYF. For the CDR3, the DNA is TGCAGCGTTGGAAAAGGGTACACAGATACGCAGTATTTT. V gene TRBV29-1 combines with J gene TRBJ2-3; D is unclear. The CDR3 length is 13 residues. CDR1 and CDR2 (germline): SQVTM, ANQGSEA. V was pared by 4 bases and J by 2 bases, with 10 bases between.

This clone has a single count. This sequence joins TRBV7-2 and TRBJ2-2, with 8 positions matching TRBD2. The CDR3 totals 15 residues. Looked up from germline, CDR1 is SGHTA and CDR2 is FQGNSA. V shed 3 bases, J shed 4 bases, and the junction held 4 bases outside the gene matches. The CDR3 sequence is CASSFFSGGTGELFF. CDR3 DNA sequence: TGTGCCAGCAGCTTTTTCAGCGGGGGCACCGGGGAGCTGTTTTTT. The complete variable domain, with remaining parts taken from reference TRBV7-2 and TRBJ2-2, reads GAGVSQSPSNKVTEKGKDVELRCDPISGHTALYWYRQSLGQGLEFLIYFQGNSAPDKSGLPSDRFSAERTGGSVSTLTIQRTQQEDSAVYLCASSFFSGGTGELFFGEGSRLTVL.

The genes are TRBV28 and TRBJ1-2; D might be TRBD1 (5 bases). This CDR3 comprises 13 residues. The V end was cut by 6 bases, the J end by 2 bases, with 10 bases between. The V gene's germline CDR1 is MDHEN and CDR2 SYDVKM. CDR3 DNA sequence: TGTGCCAGCAGCTCGGACATAAACTATGGCTACACCTTC. This codes for CASSSDINYGYTF.

This rearrangement joins TRBV20-1 to TRBJ2-1; TRBD1 might be the D (5 bases). Germline values: CDR1 DFQATT, CDR2 SNEGSKA (reference sequence). Trimming left V 7 bases short and J 6 bases short, with 10 bases between. The CDR3 extends over 11 amino acids. The CDR3 loop reads CSVYRSNEQFF. DNA for the CDR3: TGCAGTGTCTACAGGAGCAATGAGCAGTTCTTC.